The 9 T cell receptor beta chains listed next were all sequenced from one sample in a study of T-cell memory formation after mild COVID-19. TCRdb reprocessed the 5' RACE reads with MiXCR, giving one entry per CDR3 protein. This table holds tens of thousands of distinct CDR3 sequences, more than 11% found once. The sequencing input was PBMCs or a T cell subset sorted from them (not recorded which). The receptors stem from an adult woman who had mild COVID-19 (a few samples of this study predate the infection). Cell type and time point are not known.

This clonotype has a count of ten or more. This sequence joins TRBV5-6 and TRBJ1-6, with D tentatively TRBD1 (6 bases). The V end lost 4 bases, the J end lost 7 bases, and 15 bases lay between the germline ends. Germline CDR1 SGHDT, CDR2 YYEEEE. The length of the CDR3 is 15 residues. CDR3 nucleotides: TGTGCCAGCAGCCCCCGGGGGCGATCAAATTCACCCCTCCACTTT. Its protein is CASSPRGRSNSPLHF.

This clonotype was picked up a small number of times. The chain joins TRBV20-1 to TRBJ2-7, with D perhaps TRBD1 (6 bases). V was cut by 6 bases and J by 0 bases, with 9 bases left in between. The CDR3 has 12 residues. CDR1 is DFQATT and CDR2 is SNEGSKA in the germline V gene (reference sequence). The CDR3 coding sequence is TGCAGTGCACAGACAGGCTCCTACGAGCAGTACTTC. Its protein is CSAQTGSYEQYF.

This chain connects TRBV7-8 to TRBJ1-1, with a possible D match to TRBD1 (5 bases). This CDR3 is 15 amino acids long. V dropped 4 bases and J dropped 7 bases, with 19 bases sitting between them. Germline-derived CDR1 and CDR2 are SGHVS and FQNEAQ. CDR3: CASSSDRGPGVEAFF. Here the CDR3 DNA reads TGTGCCAGCAGCTCCGACCGGGGCCCCGGGGTTGAAGCTTTCTTT. Supplemented by reference TRBV7-8 and TRBJ1-1, the full variable domain reads GAGVSQSPRYKVAKRGQDVALRCDPISGHVSLFWYQQALGQGPEFLTYFQNEAQLDKSGLPSDRFFAERPEGSVSTLKIQRTQQEDSAVYLCASSSDRGPGVEAFFGQGTRLTVV.

The chain carries TRBV20-1 and TRBJ2-2; TRBD1 agrees at 7 bases. This CDR3 comprises 16 residues. Unmatched junction bases numbered 10, after V lost 0 bases and J lost 6 bases. Looked up from germline, CDR1 is DFQATT and CDR2 is SNEGSKA (reference sequence). The CDR3 loop is CSARDLETGSPGELFF. The CDR3 DNA sequence: TGCAGTGCTAGAGATCTAGAGACAGGGAGTCCCGGGGAGCTGTTTTTT.

The chain uses TRBV4-2 and TRBJ2-7; a possible D gene is TRBD1 (6 bases). CDR3 length: 14 residues. Germline-derived CDR1 and CDR2 are LGHNA and YNFKEQ. Between the trimmed V and J ends, which lost 3 bases and 1 base, there was a span of 10 bases. The CDR3 is CASSHRGQSYEQYF. The CDR3 bases are TGTGCCAGCAGCCACCGCGGACAGTCCTACGAGCAGTACTTC.

J is TRBJ1-5 and V is TRBV29-1, with 10 nucleotides matching TRBD1. Germline V lookup: CDR1 SQVTM, CDR2 ANQGSEA. The CDR3 spans 14 residues. Unmatched junction bases numbered 7, after V lost 6 bases and J lost 5 bases. The CDR3 DNA reads as TGCAGCGTGGGGGACAGGGGAGTTGATCAGCCCCAGCATTTT. As protein: CSVGDRGVDQPQHF.

This clonotype has more than one count but fewer than ten. As DNA, the CDR3 is TGTGCCACCAGCAGCTTCCGGGACTCCTACGAGCAGTACTTC. It encodes CATSSFRDSYEQYF. The chain uses TRBV15 and TRBJ2-7, with a possible D match to TRBD2 (5 bases). CDR1 is LNHNV and CDR2 is YYDKDF in the germline V gene (reference sequence). V dropped 3 bases and J dropped 0 bases, with 9 bases sitting between them. The CDR3 has 14 amino acids.

The V call is TRBV4-3, the J call TRBJ2-6; D unresolved. Trimming shortened V by 0 bases and J by 0 bases, and 12 bases separated the two germline ends. From germline, CDR1 is LGHNA and CDR2 YSLEER. This CDR3 contains 18 residues. CDR3 sequence: CASSQDRLPGSGANVLTF. As DNA, the CDR3 is TGCGCCAGCAGCCAAGATCGCCTCCCGGGCTCTGGGGCCAACGTCCTGACTTTC.

The chain carries TRBV20-1 and TRBJ2-1; D remains unclear. Germline CDR1 reads DFQATT; CDR2 reads SNEGSKA (reference sequence). This CDR3 is built from 12 residues. V lost 0 bases, J lost 7 bases, and 7 bases lay in between. Here the CDR3 reads CSARDLSNEQFF. In nucleotides, the CDR3 is TGCAGTGCTAGAGATCTGTCGAATGAGCAGTTCTTC.